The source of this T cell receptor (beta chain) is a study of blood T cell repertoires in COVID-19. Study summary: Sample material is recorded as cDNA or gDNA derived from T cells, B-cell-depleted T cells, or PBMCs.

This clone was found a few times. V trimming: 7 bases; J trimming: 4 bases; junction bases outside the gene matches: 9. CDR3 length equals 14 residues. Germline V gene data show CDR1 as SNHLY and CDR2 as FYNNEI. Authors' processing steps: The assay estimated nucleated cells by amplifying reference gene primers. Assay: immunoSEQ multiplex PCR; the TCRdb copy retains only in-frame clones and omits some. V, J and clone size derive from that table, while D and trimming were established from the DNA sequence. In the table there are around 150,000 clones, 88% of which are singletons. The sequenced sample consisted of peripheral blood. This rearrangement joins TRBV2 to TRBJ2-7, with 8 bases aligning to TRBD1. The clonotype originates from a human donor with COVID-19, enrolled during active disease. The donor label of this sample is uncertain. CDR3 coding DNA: TGTGCCAGCACGGCGGGACAGGAACTATACGAGCAGTACTTC. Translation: CASTAGQELYEQYF.